The clone carrying this T cell receptor (beta chain) appeared a single time. Antigen: not known. Per germline, CDR1 ENHRY and CDR2 SYGVKD. V lost 2 bases, J lost 5 bases, and 9 bases lay in between. This CDR3 is 13 amino acids long. Produced via immunoSEQ multiplex PCR; TCRdb's table is partial and in-frame only. The sample yields around 91,000 clones, about four fifths seen once. This sample was taken from a study of PD-1 blockade in classical Hodgkin lymphoma. Study outcomes and limitations: Exclusion was applied to patients who started nivolumab under 1 year after ASCT. Reports indicated that newly diagnosed patients had lower baseline TCR diversity than healthy donors did.

Every patient was affected by relapse after autologous stem cell transplantation, while exposure to brentuximab vedotin was not uniform. The chain recombines TRBV10-3 with TRBJ1-1; possibly TRBD1 for D (5 bases). The clonotype was recovered from a human donor with classical Hodgkin lymphoma. Sequenced here: peripheral blood mononuclear cells (PBMCs), sampled before the second cycle of nivolumab. The CDR3 sequence: CAISENGGTEAFF. Here the CDR3 DNA reads TGTGCCATCAGTGAGAACGGGGGGACTGAAGCTTTCTTT.